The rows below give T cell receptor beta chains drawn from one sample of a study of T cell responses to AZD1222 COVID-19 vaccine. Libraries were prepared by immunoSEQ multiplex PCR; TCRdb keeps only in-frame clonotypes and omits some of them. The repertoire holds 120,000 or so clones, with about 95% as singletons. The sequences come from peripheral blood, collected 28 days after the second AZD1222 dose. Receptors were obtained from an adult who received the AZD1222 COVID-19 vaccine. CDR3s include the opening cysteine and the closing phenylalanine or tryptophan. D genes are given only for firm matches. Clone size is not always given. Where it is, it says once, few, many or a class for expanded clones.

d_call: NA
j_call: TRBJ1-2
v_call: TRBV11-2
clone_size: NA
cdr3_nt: TGTGCCAGCAGCTTAGGTCGGTCGTACACCTTC
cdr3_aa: CASSLGRSYTF

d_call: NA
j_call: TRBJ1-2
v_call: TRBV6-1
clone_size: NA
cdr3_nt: TGTGCCAGCAGTGAAGGGGGTGGGTATGGCTACACCTTC
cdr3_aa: CASSEGGGYGYTF

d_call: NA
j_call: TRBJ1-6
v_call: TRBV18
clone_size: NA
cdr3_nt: TGTGCCAGCTCCCCGGGACAACCAGGGTCACCCCTCCACTTT
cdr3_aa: CASSPGQPGSPLHF

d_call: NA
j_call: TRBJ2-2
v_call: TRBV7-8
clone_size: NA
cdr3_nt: TGTGCCAGCCGTTCGGGGGACGGAGTTTTCACCGGGGAGCTGTTTTTT
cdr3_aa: CASRSGDGVFTGELFF

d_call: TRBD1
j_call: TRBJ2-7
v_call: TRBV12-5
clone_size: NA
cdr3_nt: TGTGCTAGTGGTCCCAGGACAGGGAACGAGCAGTACTTC
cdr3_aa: CASGPRTGNEQYF

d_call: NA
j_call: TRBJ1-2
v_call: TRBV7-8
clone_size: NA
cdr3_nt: TGTGCCAGCAGCTTATTGGTTTCGGGGAACTATGGCTACACCTTC
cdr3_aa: CASSLLVSGNYGYTF

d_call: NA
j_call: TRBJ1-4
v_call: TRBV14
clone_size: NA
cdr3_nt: TGTGCCAGCAGCCAAGCGGCACGGACTAATGAAAAACTGTTTTTT
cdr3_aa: CASSQAARTNEKLFF

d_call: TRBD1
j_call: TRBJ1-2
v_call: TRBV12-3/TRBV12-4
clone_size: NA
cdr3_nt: TGTGCCAGCAGCCTAGGGGGCGGGGTGGGCTACACCTTC
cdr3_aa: CASSLGGGVGYTF

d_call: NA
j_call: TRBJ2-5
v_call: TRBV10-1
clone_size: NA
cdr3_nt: TGCGCCAGCGGCAGGGGAGAGACCCAGTACTTC
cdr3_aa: CASGRGETQYF

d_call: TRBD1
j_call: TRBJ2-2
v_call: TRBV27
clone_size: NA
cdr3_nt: TGTGCCAGCAGTGCCGACAGGGAAATCACCGGGGAGCTGTTTTTT
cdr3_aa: CASSADREITGELFF

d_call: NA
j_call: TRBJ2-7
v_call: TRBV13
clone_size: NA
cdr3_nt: TGTGCCAGCAGCTTTTTCGGGATAGCATCCTACGAGCAGTACTTC
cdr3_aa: CASSFFGIASYEQYF

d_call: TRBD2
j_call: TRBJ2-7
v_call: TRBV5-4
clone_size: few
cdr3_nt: TGTGCCAGCAGCTTGGCTTCCGGGACTAGGTATTTTGAGCAGTACTTC
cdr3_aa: CASSLASGTRYFEQYF

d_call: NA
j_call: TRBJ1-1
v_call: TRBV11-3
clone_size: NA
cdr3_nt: TGTGCCAGCAGCCACAGGGTGAACACTGAAGCTTTCTTT
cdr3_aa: CASSHRVNTEAFF

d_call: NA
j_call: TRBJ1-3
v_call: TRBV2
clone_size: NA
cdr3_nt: TGTGCCAGCAGTGATGCGGGACTCTCTGGAAACACCATATATTTT
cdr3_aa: CASSDAGLSGNTIYF